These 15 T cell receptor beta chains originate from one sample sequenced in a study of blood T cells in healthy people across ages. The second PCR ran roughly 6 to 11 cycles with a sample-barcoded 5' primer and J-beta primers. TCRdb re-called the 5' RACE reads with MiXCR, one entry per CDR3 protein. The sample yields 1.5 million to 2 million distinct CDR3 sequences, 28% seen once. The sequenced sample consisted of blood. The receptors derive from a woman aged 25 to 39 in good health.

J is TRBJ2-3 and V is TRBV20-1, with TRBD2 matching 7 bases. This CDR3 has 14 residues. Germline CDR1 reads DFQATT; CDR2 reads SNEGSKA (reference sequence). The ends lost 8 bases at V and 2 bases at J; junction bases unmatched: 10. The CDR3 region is CSSNRGDYTDTQYF. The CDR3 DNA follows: TGCAGTTCGAATCGGGGGGACTACACAGATACGCAGTATTTT.

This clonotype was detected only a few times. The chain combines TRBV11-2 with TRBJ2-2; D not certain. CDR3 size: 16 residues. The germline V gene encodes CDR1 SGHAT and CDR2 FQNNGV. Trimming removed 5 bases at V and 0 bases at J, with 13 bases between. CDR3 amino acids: CASSVRRVANTGELFF. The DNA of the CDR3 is TGTGCCAGCAGCGTACGCCGAGTCGCGAACACCGGGGAGCTGTTTTTT.

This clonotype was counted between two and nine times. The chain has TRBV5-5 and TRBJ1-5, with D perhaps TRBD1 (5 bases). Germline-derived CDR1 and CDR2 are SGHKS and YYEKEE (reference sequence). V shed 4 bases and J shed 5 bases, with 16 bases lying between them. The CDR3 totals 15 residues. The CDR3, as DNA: TGTGCCAGCAGCGTAGGATGGGACCAGTATCAGCCCCAGCATTTT. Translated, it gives CASSVGWDQYQPQHF.

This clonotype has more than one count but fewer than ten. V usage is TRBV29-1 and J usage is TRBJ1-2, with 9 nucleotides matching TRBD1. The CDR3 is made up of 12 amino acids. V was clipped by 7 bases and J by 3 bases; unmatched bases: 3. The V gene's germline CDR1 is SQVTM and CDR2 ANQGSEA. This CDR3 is CSARTGDYGYTF. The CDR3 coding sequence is TGCAGCGCTAGGACAGGGGACTATGGCTACACCTTC.

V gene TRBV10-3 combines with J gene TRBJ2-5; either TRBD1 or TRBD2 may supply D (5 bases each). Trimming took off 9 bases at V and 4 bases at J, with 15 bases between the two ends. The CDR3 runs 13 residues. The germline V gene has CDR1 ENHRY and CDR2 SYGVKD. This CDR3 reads CAISPGPRETQYF. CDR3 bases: TGTGCCATATCCCCGGGACCCCGAGAGACCCAGTACTTC.

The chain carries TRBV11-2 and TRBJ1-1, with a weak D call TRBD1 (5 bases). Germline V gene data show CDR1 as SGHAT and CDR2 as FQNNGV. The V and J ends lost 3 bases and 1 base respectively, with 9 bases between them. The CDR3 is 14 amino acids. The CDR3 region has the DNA TGTGCCAGCAGCTTTAGGGGACCGAACACTGAAGCTTTCTTT. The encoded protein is CASSFRGPNTEAFF.

The DNA for the CDR3 is TGTGCCAGCAGCTTAGAGGTGAGAACCTACGAGCAGTACTTC. Its protein product is CASSLEVRTYEQYF. The chain is built from TRBV7-2 and TRBJ2-7, with D unresolved. V was shortened by 1 base and J by 2 bases, with 9 bases between the two germline ends. The CDR3 extends over 14 amino acids. In germline, CDR1 is SGHTA, CDR2 FQGNSA.

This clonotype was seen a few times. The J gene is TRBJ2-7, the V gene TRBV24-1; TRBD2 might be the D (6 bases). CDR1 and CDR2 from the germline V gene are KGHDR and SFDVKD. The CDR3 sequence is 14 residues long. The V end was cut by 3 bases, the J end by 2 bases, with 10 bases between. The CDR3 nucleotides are TGTGCCACCAGTGATGGAGGGGTCCCCTACGAGCAGTACTTC. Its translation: CATSDGGVPYEQYF.

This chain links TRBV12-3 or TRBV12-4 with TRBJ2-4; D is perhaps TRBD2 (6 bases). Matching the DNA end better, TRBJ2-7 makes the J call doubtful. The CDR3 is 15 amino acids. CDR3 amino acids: CASSFASGRQGEQYF. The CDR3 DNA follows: TGTGCCAGCAGTTTCGCGTCAGGGAGGCAGGGCGAGCAGTACTTC.

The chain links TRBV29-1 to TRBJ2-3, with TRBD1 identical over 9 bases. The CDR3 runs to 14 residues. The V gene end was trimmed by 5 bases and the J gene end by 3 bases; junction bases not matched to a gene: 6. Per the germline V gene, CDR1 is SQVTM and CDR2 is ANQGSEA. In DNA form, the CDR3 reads TGCAGCGTTCGATCCGGGACAGGGACAGATACGCAGTATTTT. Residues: CSVRSGTGTDTQYF.

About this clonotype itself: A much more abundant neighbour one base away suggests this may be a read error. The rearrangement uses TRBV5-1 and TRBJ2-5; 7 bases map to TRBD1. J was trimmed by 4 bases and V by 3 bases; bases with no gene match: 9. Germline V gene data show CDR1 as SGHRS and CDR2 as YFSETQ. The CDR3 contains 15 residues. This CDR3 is CASSSLLDRRETQYF. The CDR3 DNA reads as TGCGCCAGCAGCTCGTTATTGGACAGGAGAGAGACCCAGTACTTC.

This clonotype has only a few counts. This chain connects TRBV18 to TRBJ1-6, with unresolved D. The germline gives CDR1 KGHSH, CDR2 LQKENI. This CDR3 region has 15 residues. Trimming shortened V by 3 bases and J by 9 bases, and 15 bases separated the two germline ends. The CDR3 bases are TGTGCCAGCTCACCTGGGCTGGGCTGGGGTTCACCCCTCCACTTT. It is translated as CASSPGLGWGSPLHF. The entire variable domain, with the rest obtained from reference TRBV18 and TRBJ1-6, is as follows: NAGVMQNPRHLVRRRGQEARLRCSPMKGHSHVYWYRQLPEEGLKFMVYLQKENIIDESGMPKERFSAEFPKEGPSILRIQQVVRGDSAAYFCASSPGLGWGSPLHFGNGTRLTVT.

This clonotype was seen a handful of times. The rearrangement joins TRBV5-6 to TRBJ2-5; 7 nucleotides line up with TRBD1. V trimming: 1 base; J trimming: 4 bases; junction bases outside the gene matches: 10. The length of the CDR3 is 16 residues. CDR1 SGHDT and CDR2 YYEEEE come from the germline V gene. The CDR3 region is CASSLNRDSRGETQYF. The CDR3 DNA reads TGTGCCAGCAGCTTGAACCGGGACAGCCGAGGAGAGACCCAGTACTTC.

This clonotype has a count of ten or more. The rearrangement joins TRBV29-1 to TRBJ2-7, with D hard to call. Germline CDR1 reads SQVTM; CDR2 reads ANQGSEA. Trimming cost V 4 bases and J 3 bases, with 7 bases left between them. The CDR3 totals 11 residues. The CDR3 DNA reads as TGCAGCGTTGGGTTCAGCTACGAGCAGTACTTC. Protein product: CSVGFSYEQYF.

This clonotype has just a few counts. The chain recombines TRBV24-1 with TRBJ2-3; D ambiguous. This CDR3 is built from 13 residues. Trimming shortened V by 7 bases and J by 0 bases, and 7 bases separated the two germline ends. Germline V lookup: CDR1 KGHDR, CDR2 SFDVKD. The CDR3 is CATSKRSTDTQYF. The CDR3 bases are TGTGCCACCAGCAAACGCAGCACAGATACGCAGTATTTT.